This T cell receptor beta chain was sequenced during a study of OX40 agonist ivuxolimab in advanced cancers. Repertoires were generated with immunoSEQ multiplex PCR, while TCRdb's copy carries only in-frame clones and drops some. The table shows 77,000 or so clones, with roughly 80% occurring only once. V trimming: 6 bases; J trimming: 3 bases; junction bases outside the gene matches: 4. The germline V gene has CDR1 MNHNY and CDR2 SVGAGI (reference sequence). This CDR3 is 13 amino acids long. The sample here was CD4+ or CD8+ T cells sorted from blood, taken in a trial of the OX40 agonist ivuxolimab. The chain employs TRBV6-6 and TRBJ1-1; 7 nucleotides match TRBD1. This TCR came from an adult with an advanced solid tumor such as melanoma, head and neck, liver or kidney cancer. In DNA form, the CDR3 reads TGTGCCAGCAGGACAGGGCCGGACACTGAAGCTTTCTTT. The encoded protein is CASRTGPDTEAFF.